These 27 T cell receptor beta chains were sequenced from one sample in a study of blood T cell repertoires in COVID-19. Repertoires were generated with immunoSEQ multiplex PCR, while TCRdb's copy carries only in-frame clones and drops some. The data hold approximately 350,000 clones, with 75% to 90% observed a single time. Material: PBMCs or T cells enriched from blood (not recorded which). All receptors derive from a young man who had recovered from COVID-19.

This clone occurred a few times. The rearrangement links TRBV5-5 to TRBJ2-2, with D possibly TRBD1 on 6 matching bases. Germline V lookup: CDR1 SGHKS, CDR2 YYEKEE (reference sequence). V gave up 3 bases and J gave up 5 bases, with 14 bases separating them. CDR3 size: 15 residues. This chain's CDR3 is CASSSAPRGTGELFF. The CDR3 coding sequence is TGTGCCAGCAGCTCCGCACCCAGGGGAACCGGGGAGCTGTTTTTT.

The chain couples TRBV7-9 to TRBJ2-7; 9 bases line up with TRBD1. The CDR3 extends over 15 amino acids. The germline V gene encodes CDR1 SEHNR and CDR2 FQNEAQ (reference sequence). The V segment lost 2 bases and the J segment 4 bases; nucleotides outside the gene matches: 6. CDR3 sequence reads: CASSLSGDRAYEQYF. CDR3 bases: TGTGCCAGCAGCTTATCGGGGGACAGGGCGTACGAGCAGTACTTC.

The J gene is TRBJ1-2, the V gene TRBV27; TRBD1 matches at 11 bases. Germline assignment: CDR1 MNHEY and CDR2 SMNVEV (reference sequence). The length of the CDR3 is 18 residues. Trimming took 4 bases from V and 0 from J; bases not matched to a gene: 10. For the CDR3, the DNA is TGTGCCAGCAGTTCCCCCACCGGGACAGGGGGACCTAACTATGGCTACACCTTC. Protein sequence: CASSSPTGTGGPNYGYTF.

This clone was observed a handful of times. This chain uses TRBV5-6 with TRBJ1-6, with D perhaps TRBD1 (6 bases). With 4 bases removed from V and 3 bases from J, the gap between germline ends came to 11 bases. In germline, CDR1 is SGHDT, CDR2 YYEEEE. The CDR3 is 15 residues long. CDR3 sequence (DNA): TGTGCCAGCAGCACCTGGACAGACTATAATTCACCCCTCCACTTT. Residues: CASSTWTDYNSPLHF.

The CDR3 is CASSNRQAPYEQYF. The DNA of the CDR3 is TGTGCCAGTAGTAACCGACAGGCCCCCTACGAGCAGTACTTC. The rearrangement uses TRBV19 and TRBJ2-7; possibly TRBD1 for D (6 bases). The germline V gene has CDR1 LNHDA and CDR2 SQIVND (reference sequence). This CDR3 contains 14 residues. Trimming stripped 4 bases from V and 2 bases from J, with 12 bases between. Looking up the rest from reference TRBV19 and TRBJ2-7 gives the full variable domain: DGGITQSPKYLFRKEGQNVTLSCEQNLNHDAMYWYRQDPGQGLRLIYYSQIVNDFQKGDIAEGYSVSREKKESFPLTVTSAQKNPTAFYLCASSNRQAPYEQYFGPGTRLTVT.

The chain links TRBV3-1 (or the pseudogene TRBV3-2) to TRBJ1-2, with D perhaps matching TRBD1 (5 bases). Trimming took off 8 bases at V and 4 bases at J, with 11 bases between the two ends. Germline V lookup: CDR1 LGHDT, CDR2 YNNKEL (reference sequence). This CDR3 comprises 12 residues. The CDR3 region is CASGGAGYGYTF. Written as DNA, the CDR3 is TGTGCCAGCGGAGGGGCTGGCTATGGCTACACCTTC.

The chain has TRBV5-1 and TRBJ1-1; 9 bases map to TRBD1. Trimming at V came to 0 bases and at J to 3 bases, leaving 12 bases not matched to a gene. The CDR3 contains 18 residues. CDR1 is SGHRS and CDR2 is YFSETQ in the germline V gene. CDR3 loop: CASSLAGGTGRLDTEAFF. The DNA for the CDR3 is TGCGCCAGCAGCTTGGCGGGAGGGACAGGGAGACTCGACACTGAAGCTTTCTTT.

The V call is TRBV11-2, the J call TRBJ2-4, with D possibly matching TRBD2 (6 bases). Trimming took off 1 base at V and 3 bases at J, with 10 bases between the two ends. Germline V gives CDR1 SGHAT, CDR2 FQNNGV. The CDR3 runs 15 residues. The CDR3 coding sequence is TGTGCCAGCAGCTTAGGTGGGAGGTTCAAAAACATTCAGTACTTC. Translation: CASSLGGRFKNIQYF.

This chain uses TRBV10-3 with TRBJ2-7; 8 positions agree with TRBD2. Germline values: CDR1 ENHRY, CDR2 SYGVKD. The CDR3 extends over 13 amino acids. The ends lost 6 bases at V and 1 base at J; junction bases unmatched: 2. Written as DNA, the CDR3 is TGTGCCATCAGACTAGCGGAGTCCTACGAGCAGTACTTC. Translating it yields CAIRLAESYEQYF.

This clone appeared a few times. The chain joins TRBV20-1 to TRBJ1-2, with D unresolved. CDR3 length equals 11 residues. The ends were cut back, 3 bases at V and 3 bases at J, with 5 bases in the middle. Germline assignment: CDR1 DFQATT and CDR2 SNEGSKA (reference sequence). The CDR3 loop is CSARADYGYTF. CDR3 bases: TGCAGTGCTAGGGCTGACTATGGCTACACCTTC.

The chain couples TRBV6-6 to TRBJ2-7; weak D call: TRBD2 (6 bases). CDR1 is MNHNY, CDR2 SVGAGI, per germline (reference sequence). This CDR3 contains 15 residues. Trimming took off 4 bases at V and 2 bases at J, with 15 bases between the two ends. The chain's CDR3 is CASSSSGTGAYEQYF. The CDR3 region has the DNA TGTGCCAGCAGTTCCTCGGGGACGGGAGCCTACGAGCAGTACTTC.

The V and J genes are TRBV6-5 and TRBJ2-7, with D maybe TRBD2 (6 bases). CDR3 size: 15 residues. Germline V gene lookup returns CDR1 MNHEY and CDR2 SVGAGI. Trimming stripped 5 bases from V and 6 bases from J, with 20 bases between. In DNA form, the CDR3 reads TGTGCCAGCAGTCCCACCGGGACGCGGGGTGGCGAGCAGTACTTC. Translating it yields CASSPTGTRGGEQYF.

V and J are TRBV19 and TRBJ2-1, with D maybe TRBD2 (7 bases). Deletions cut 5 bases from V and 5 bases from J, with 16 bases between. This CDR3 is 15 amino acids long. Germline CDR1 and CDR2: LNHDA and SQIVND (reference sequence). CDR3 region: CASSPAAGAHNEQFF. The CDR3, as DNA: TGTGCCAGTAGTCCAGCCGCGGGGGCCCACAATGAGCAGTTCTTC.

The V call is TRBV28, the J call TRBJ2-5; 11 nucleotides line up with TRBD1. CDR3 length: 16 amino acids. Looked up from germline, CDR1 is MDHEN and CDR2 is SYDVKM. With V trimmed by 4 bases and J by 4 bases, 8 bases remained unmatched. CDR3 in DNA: TGTGCCAGCAGTTCGGGACAGGGGGGCCGCCGAGAGACCCAGTACTTC. The encoded protein is CASSSGQGGRRETQYF.

V is TRBV7-8 and J is TRBJ2-1; 9 bases fit TRBD1. This CDR3 comprises 18 residues. V lost 0 bases to trimming and J lost 5 bases; unmatched junction nucleotides: 11. Germline V lookup: CDR1 SGHVS, CDR2 FQNEAQ. The CDR3: CASSLATLRTGANNEQFF. CDR3 DNA sequence: TGTGCCAGCAGCTTAGCTACACTCCGGACAGGGGCGAACAATGAGCAGTTCTTC. Using reference TRBV7-8 and TRBJ2-1 for the parts outside the CDR3, the full variable domain is GAGVSQSPRYKVAKRGQDVALRCDPISGHVSLFWYQQALGQGPEFLTYFQNEAQLDKSGLPSDRFFAERPEGSVSTLKIQRTQQEDSAVYLCASSLATLRTGANNEQFFGPGTRLTVL.

V gene TRBV7-9 combines with J gene TRBJ1-6, with 8 bases identical to TRBD1. The germline V gene has CDR1 SEHNR and CDR2 FQNEAQ (reference sequence). The CDR3 is made up of 11 amino acids. V shed 7 bases, J shed 13 bases, and the junction held 3 bases outside the gene matches. The CDR3 reads CASTRTGPLHF. Here the CDR3 DNA reads TGTGCCAGCACCCGGACAGGGCCCCTCCACTTT.

V and J are TRBV12-3 or TRBV12-4 and TRBJ2-1; perhaps TRBD2 as D (5 bases). V lost 1 base, J lost 6 bases, and 7 bases lay in between. The CDR3 length is 13 residues. CDR3 DNA sequence: TGTGCCAGCAGTTTAGGTCGGGGCAATGAGCAGTTCTTC. Translated: CASSLGRGNEQFF.

The chain uses TRBV2 and TRBJ2-1; 10 bases are a match to TRBD2. The CDR3 runs to 13 residues. Per the germline V gene, CDR1 is SNHLY and CDR2 is FYNNEI. The V gene end was trimmed by 7 bases and the J gene end by 9 bases; junction bases not matched to a gene: 6. The CDR3 here is CASKAGGASEQFF. As DNA, the CDR3 is TGTGCCAGCAAAGCGGGAGGGGCTAGTGAGCAGTTCTTC.

The J gene is TRBJ2-3, the V gene TRBV5-1; unclear D gene. Trimming left V 4 bases short and J 3 bases short, with 9 bases between. CDR3 length: 13 amino acids. Per germline, CDR1 SGHRS and CDR2 YFSETQ. CDR3 in amino acids: CASSLTPTDTQYF. The CDR3 nucleotides read TGCGCCAGCAGCCTAACTCCGACAGATACGCAGTATTTT.

The chain joins TRBV3-1 (or the pseudogene TRBV3-2) to TRBJ2-3; D uncertain. Germline-derived CDR1 and CDR2 are LGHDT and YNNKEL (reference sequence). V lost 3 bases to trimming and J lost 0 bases, with 13 bases between them. CDR3 length equals 16 residues. The CDR3 here is CASSHHGGLSTDTQYF. In nucleotides, the CDR3 is TGTGCCAGCAGCCATCACGGCGGCCTAAGCACAGATACGCAGTATTTT.

The count of this clone is one. The chain links TRBV6-4 to TRBJ2-2; TRBD2 aligns across 12 bases. This CDR3 comprises 16 residues. CDR1 and CDR2 from the germline V gene are MRHNA and SNTAGT. V was pared by 5 bases and J by 2 bases, with 3 bases of the junction left unmatched. CDR3 sequence reads: CASSRLAGDNTGELFF. The CDR3 DNA follows: TGTGCCAGCAGTCGACTAGCGGGAGACAACACCGGGGAGCTGTTTTTT.

The chain couples TRBV18 to TRBJ1-2; D is unclear. Germline V gene lookup returns CDR1 KGHSH and CDR2 LQKENI. V was clipped by 6 bases and J by 8 bases, with 16 bases between them. The CDR3 runs 13 residues. CDR3 nucleotide sequence: TGTGCCAGCTCGCCCCCCGGGGTGGACGGCTACACCTTC. Translating gives CASSPPGVDGYTF. Using reference TRBV18 and TRBJ1-2 for the parts outside the CDR3, the full variable domain is NAGVMQNPRHLVRRRGQEARLRCSPMKGHSHVYWYRQLPEEGLKFMVYLQKENIIDESGMPKERFSAEFPKEGPSILRIQQVVRGDSAAYFCASSPPGVDGYTFGSGTRLTVV.

V gene TRBV7-2 combines with J gene TRBJ1-1, with 12 bases identical to TRBD1. CDR1 is SGHTA and CDR2 is FQGNSA in the germline V gene. With 4 bases clipped from V and 1 base from J, the junction kept 7 bases outside the gene matches. The length of the CDR3 is 17 residues. The CDR3 DNA sequence: TGTGCCAGCAGCTCTCGGGACAGGGGGCGGCGGAACACTGAAGCTTTCTTT. It yields the protein CASSSRDRGRRNTEAFF.

CDR3 residues: CASSSGTGNEQYF. In DNA, the CDR3 is TGTGCCAGCAGCTCCGGGACAGGGAACGAGCAGTACTTC. This chain uses TRBV7-2 with TRBJ2-7, with TRBD1 matching over 9 bases. This CDR3 region has 13 residues. Losses at the gene ends were 4 bases for V and 5 bases for J; bases not matched to a gene: 3. CDR1 and CDR2 (germline): SGHTA, FQGNSA.

This chain links TRBV9 with TRBJ1-2, with 11 bases matching TRBD1. The CDR3 is made up of 16 amino acids. CDR1 is SGDLS, CDR2 YYNGEE, per germline. After removal of 3 bases from V and 2 bases from J, the junction contained 6 bases not matched to a gene. The CDR3 reads CASSAGQGVRNYGYTF. The DNA for the CDR3 is TGTGCCAGCAGCGCGGGACAGGGGGTCCGAAACTATGGCTACACCTTC.

J is TRBJ1-4 and V is TRBV5-1; D unclear. V lost 4 bases and J lost 7, with 17 bases in between. Germline V lookup: CDR1 SGHRS, CDR2 YFSETQ. The CDR3 is 15 residues long. The CDR3 loop is CASSPEYRRSEKLFF. DNA for the CDR3: TGCGCCAGCAGCCCCGAGTATCGACGGAGTGAAAAACTGTTTTTT.

The genes are TRBV19 and TRBJ1-4, with D uncertain. Trimming took 4 bases from V and 1 from J, leaving 7 bases between them. Germline CDR1 LNHDA, CDR2 SQIVND (reference sequence). The CDR3 has 14 amino acids. The CDR3 sequence is CASSRQITNEKLFF. Written as DNA, the CDR3 is TGTGCCAGTAGTAGACAAATAACTAATGAAAAACTGTTTTTT.